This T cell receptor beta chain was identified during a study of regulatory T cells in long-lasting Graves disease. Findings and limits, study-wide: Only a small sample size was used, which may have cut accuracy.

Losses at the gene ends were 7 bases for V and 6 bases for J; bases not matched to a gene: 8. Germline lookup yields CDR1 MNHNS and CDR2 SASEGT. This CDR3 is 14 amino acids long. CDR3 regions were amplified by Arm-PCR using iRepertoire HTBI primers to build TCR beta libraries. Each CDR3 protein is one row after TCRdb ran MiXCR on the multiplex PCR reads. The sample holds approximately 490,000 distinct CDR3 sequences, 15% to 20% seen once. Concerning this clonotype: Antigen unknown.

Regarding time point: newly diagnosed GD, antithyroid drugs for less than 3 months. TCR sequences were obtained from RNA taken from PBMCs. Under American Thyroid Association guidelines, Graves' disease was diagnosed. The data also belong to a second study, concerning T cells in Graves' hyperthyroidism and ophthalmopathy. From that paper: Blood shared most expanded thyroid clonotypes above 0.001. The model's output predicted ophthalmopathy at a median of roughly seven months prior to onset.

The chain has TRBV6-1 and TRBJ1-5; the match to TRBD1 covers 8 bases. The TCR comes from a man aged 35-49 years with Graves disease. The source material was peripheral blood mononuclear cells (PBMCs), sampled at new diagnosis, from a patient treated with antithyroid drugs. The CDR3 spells CASTVQGVRQPQHF. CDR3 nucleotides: TGTGCCAGCACCGTACAGGGGGTTCGTCAGCCCCAGCATTTT.